Below are 24 T cell receptor beta chains sequenced from a single sample in a study of human T cells and chemical hapten exposure. Regarding time point: patch test 2, 6 weeks after DPC sensitization. Treatment indicated: therapeutic diphenylcyclopropenone sensitization with weekly scalp DPC. In TCRdb, the RACE reads were re-called with MiXCR into one record per CDR3 protein. The sample contains roughly 92,000 distinct CDR3 sequences, approximately 10% of which appear only once. This specimen consisted of whole blood, obtained in connection with sensitization to the hapten diphenylcyclopropenone (DPC). Every receptor here comes from a woman in her 40s with alopecia areata. Some clones in this sample may be carry-over from other donors' samples.

At least ten counts were recorded for this clonotype. V gene TRBV30 combines with J gene TRBJ2-3; 9 bases fit TRBD2. The V gene's germline CDR1 is GTSNPN and CDR2 SVGIG (reference sequence). The CDR3 has 16 amino acids. V was pared by 2 bases and J by 1 base, with 7 bases of the junction left unmatched. The CDR3 region is CAWSSGRNRGTDTQYF. CDR3 bases: TGTGCCTGGAGTAGCGGGAGGAATAGAGGCACAGATACGCAGTATTTT.

This clonotype turned up a few times. The chain employs TRBV6-2 or TRBV6-3 and TRBJ1-1; a possible D gene is TRBD1 (5 bases). V dropped 3 bases and J dropped 0 bases, with 11 bases sitting between them. CDR1 is MNHEY and CDR2 is SVGEGT in the germline V gene. The CDR3 length is 15 residues. The CDR3 is CASSYLWTMNTEAFF. The CDR3 bases are TGTGCCAGCAGTTATCTCTGGACAATGAACACTGAAGCTTTCTTT.

This chain uses TRBV27 with TRBJ1-2; no clear D. The CDR3 is made up of 12 amino acids. CDR1 is MNHEY, CDR2 SMNVEV, per germline (reference sequence). With 5 bases removed from V and 5 bases from J, the gap between germline ends came to 9 bases. The DNA of the CDR3 is TGTGCCAGCAGTAACCGGGGTTATGGCTACACCTTC. It yields the protein CASSNRGYGYTF.

In its sample, this clonotype was seen many times. The rearrangement uses TRBV7-2 and TRBJ2-1; 7 bases align to TRBD1. The CDR3 loop spans 15 amino acids. Germline-derived CDR1 and CDR2 are SGHTA and FQGNSA. The J segment lost 4 bases and the V segment lost 0 bases, leaving 3 bases of the junction unmatched. The DNA for the CDR3 is TGTGCCAGCAGCTTAGCAGGGGGCCTATACAATGAGCAGTTCTTC. It is translated as CASSLAGGLYNEQFF.

Ten or more counts support this clonotype. This chain joins TRBV25-1 and TRBJ2-7, with D possibly being TRBD2 (6 bases). Germline values: CDR1 MGHDK, CDR2 SYGVNS. V lost 3 bases and J lost 9, with 27 bases in between. The CDR3 is 17 amino acids. CDR3 coding DNA: TGTGCCAGCAGTGACGAATACCGTGAAATCCGGAGGGTGAGGCAGTACTTC. It specifies CASSDEYREIRRVRQYF.

This clonotype has only one observation. A much larger clone lies one base from this, so it may be a read error. V gene TRBV3-1 combines with J gene TRBJ2-3; no reliable D call. Trimming removed 1 base at V and 10 bases at J, with 9 bases between. This CDR3 spans 12 amino acids. In germline, CDR1 is LGHDT, CDR2 YNNKEL (reference sequence). CDR3 DNA sequence: TGTGCCAGCAGCCAAGGATCCGGTGCGCAGTATTTT. Encoded protein: CASSQGSGAQYF.

This clonotype was counted at least ten times. The V gene is TRBV30, the J gene TRBJ2-6; no clear D. Germline CDR1 is GTSNPN and CDR2 is SVGIG (reference sequence). The V end lost 0 bases, the J end lost 3 bases, and 9 bases lay between the germline ends. The CDR3 totals 15 residues. In nucleotides, the CDR3 is TGTGCCTGGAGTGTATCCTTCAGTGGGGCCAACGTCCTGACTTTC. This sequence encodes CAWSVSFSGANVLTF.

This clonotype was recorded many times. This chain joins TRBV28 and TRBJ1-5, with D unresolved. Germline CDR1 is MDHEN and CDR2 is SYDVKM. Between the trimmed V and J ends, which lost 5 bases and 0 bases, there was a span of 17 bases. This CDR3 is built from 17 residues. The CDR3 is CASSLPVRVLSNQPQHF. DNA for the CDR3: TGTGCCAGCAGTCTCCCGGTCCGCGTACTTAGCAATCAGCCCCAGCATTTT.

The chain employs TRBV13 and TRBJ2-4, with a tentative D call TRBD2 (5 bases). The CDR3 has 15 residues. V lost 5 bases and J lost 2, with 13 bases in between. Germline-derived CDR1 and CDR2 are PRHDT and FYEKMQ (reference sequence). DNA for the CDR3: TGTGCCAGCAGCCCCCCCGAGGGTTCCAAAAACATTCAGTACTTC. The encoded protein is CASSPPEGSKNIQYF.

The rearrangement links TRBV6-6 to TRBJ2-5; D may be TRBD2 (6 bases). CDR3 length: 15 residues. V was clipped by 4 bases and J by 1 base, with 13 bases between them. Looked up from germline, CDR1 is MNHNY and CDR2 is SVGAGI (reference sequence). The CDR3 region has the DNA TGTGCCAGCAGTTTAGGGCTCGGGGGCCAAGAGACCCAGTACTTC. It yields the protein CASSLGLGGQETQYF.

This clonotype was found many times. This rearrangement joins TRBV12-3 or TRBV12-4 to TRBJ2-1, with D perhaps matching TRBD1 or TRBD2 (5 bases each). V gave up 3 bases and J gave up 4 bases, with 10 bases separating them. This CDR3 has 14 residues. The CDR3 sequence: CASSLPGPYNEQFF. In DNA form, the CDR3 reads TGTGCCAGCAGTTTGCCGGGACCTTACAATGAGCAGTTCTTC.

This clonotype is a singleton in its sample. The J gene is TRBJ1-6, the V gene TRBV4-2; D gene uncertain. Between the trimmed V and J ends, which lost 1 base and 8 bases, there was a span of 9 bases. The CDR3 contains 14 residues. Germline CDR1 and CDR2: LGHNA and YNFKEQ. The CDR3 bases are TGTGCCAGCAGCCAAGGGGAGCTTCATTCACCCCTCCACTTT. Translated, it gives CASSQGELHSPLHF.

This clonotype was observed a handful of times. The chain links TRBV10-2 to TRBJ2-2; TRBD2 aligns across 11 bases. The CDR3 spans 15 residues. CDR1 WSHSY and CDR2 SAAADI come from the germline V gene. The ends lost 2 bases at V and 5 bases at J; junction bases unmatched: 1. The CDR3 region is CASSERTSGTGELFF. For the CDR3, the DNA is TGCGCCAGCAGTGAGAGGACTAGCGGGACCGGGGAGCTGTTTTTT.

This clonotype was observed a handful of times. V is TRBV6-5 and J is TRBJ2-7; D gene ambiguous. The CDR3 extends over 15 amino acids. Germline values: CDR1 MNHEY, CDR2 SVGAGI. V was clipped by 6 bases and J by 5 bases, with 20 bases between them. CDR3 loop: CASSPPTGNANEQYF. The DNA of the CDR3 is TGTGCCAGCAGCCCCCCAACCGGTAATGCGAACGAGCAGTACTTC.

This clonotype was seen more than once but under ten times. The chain combines TRBV29-1 with TRBJ1-1, with D possibly TRBD1 on 6 matching bases. The V end lost 7 bases, the J end lost 7 bases, and 10 bases lay between the germline ends. The CDR3 consists of 10 residues. Germline CDR1 reads SQVTM; CDR2 reads ANQGSEA. The CDR3 DNA sequence: TGCAGCGGGGGGGGGCTTGAAGCTTTCTTT. Encoded protein: CSGGGLEAFF.

The rearrangement joins TRBV12-5 to TRBJ2-7, with D perhaps matching TRBD1 or TRBD2 (5 bases each). Trimming pared 0 bases from V and 2 bases from J, leaving 11 bases between. The CDR3 has 15 residues. Per the germline V gene, CDR1 is LGHNT and CDR2 is FRNRAP. The CDR3 nucleotides are TGTGCTAGTGGTTTGGTACTCGGGGCAGCCTACGAGCAGTACTTC. Translating it yields CASGLVLGAAYEQYF.

This clonotype occurred many times. The chain recombines TRBV7-9 with TRBJ2-3; D gene unclear. V dropped 7 bases and J dropped 2 bases, with 4 bases sitting between them. The CDR3 is 11 amino acids. Germline CDR1 reads SEHNR; CDR2 reads FQNEAQ (reference sequence). The CDR3 loop is CASTNTDTQYF. The CDR3 DNA is TGTGCCAGCACGAACACAGATACGCAGTATTTT. The complete variable domain, with remaining parts taken from reference TRBV7-9 and TRBJ2-3, reads DTGVSQNPRHKITKRGQNVTFRCDPISEHNRLYWYRQTLGQGPEFLTYFQNEAQLEKSRLLSDRFSAERPKGSFSTLEIQRTEQGDSAMYLCASTNTDTQYFGPGTRLTVL.

This clonotype was counted many times. The chain joins TRBV9 to TRBJ2-7, with TRBD1 as a possible D gene (6 bases). The CDR3 runs to 14 residues. With 2 bases removed from V and 2 bases from J, the gap between germline ends came to 11 bases. From germline, CDR1 is SGDLS and CDR2 YYNGEE. The CDR3 sequence: CASSVGQGTYEQYF. Written as DNA, the CDR3 is TGTGCCAGCAGCGTCGGGCAGGGGACCTACGAGCAGTACTTC.

The chain employs TRBV12-3 or TRBV12-4 and TRBJ1-2; no clear D gene. This CDR3 is built from 11 residues. V lost 8 bases to trimming and J lost 6 bases, with 10 bases between them. Here the CDR3 DNA reads TGTGCCAGCGGATCTCTACATGGCTACACCTTC. As protein: CASGSLHGYTF.

This clonotype has a count of ten or more. CDR3 in amino acids: CSARGLPGRGIYEQYF. CDR3 bases: TGCAGTGCTAGGGGACTTCCGGGCCGCGGGATCTACGAGCAGTACTTC. The chain is built from TRBV20-1 and TRBJ2-7; a weak D match, TRBD2 (6 bases). This CDR3 is built from 16 residues. The germline gives CDR1 DFQATT, CDR2 SNEGSKA (reference sequence). Trimming shortened V by 3 bases and J by 3 bases, and 21 bases separated the two germline ends.

The sample holds a few counts of this clonotype. The V gene is TRBV7-2, the J gene TRBJ2-7; TRBD2 aligns across 11 bases. The trim removed 3 bases at V and 0 bases at J, leaving 4 bases unmatched. Germline V lookup: CDR1 SGHTA, CDR2 FQGNSA. CDR3 length equals 16 residues. CDR3 sequence reads: CASSLGLAVSSYEQYF. The CDR3 DNA follows: TGTGCCAGCAGCTTGGGACTAGCGGTGAGCTCCTACGAGCAGTACTTC.

The V gene is TRBV6-2 or TRBV6-3, the J gene TRBJ1-5; D gene uncertain. CDR1 is MNHEY and CDR2 is SVGEGT in the germline V gene. CDR3 length equals 12 residues. V lost 5 bases to trimming and J lost 16 bases, with 18 bases between them. The CDR3, as DNA: TGTGCCAGCAGTCAAGCAGCGGGCGGTGTTCATTTT. It codes for CASSQAAGGVHF.

There are many counts of this clonotype. The chain employs TRBV18 and TRBJ1-1; D is perhaps TRBD1 (5 bases). CDR1 is KGHSH and CDR2 is LQKENI in the germline V gene. Trimming stripped 3 bases from V and 1 base from J, with 21 bases between. This CDR3 region has 18 residues. CDR3 in DNA: TGTGCCAGCTCACCCTCACGACCCCAGGGCTTCCAGAACACTGAAGCTTTCTTT. It yields the protein CASSPSRPQGFQNTEAFF.

This clonotype was observed many times. The V call is TRBV4-3, the J call TRBJ1-5; no firm D call. V gave up 0 bases and J gave up 7 bases, with 7 bases separating them. CDR3 size: 13 residues. Germline V gene lookup returns CDR1 LGHNA and CDR2 YSLEER. The CDR3 spells CASSQESGQPQHF. CDR3 in DNA: TGCGCCAGCAGCCAAGAGTCCGGGCAGCCCCAGCATTTT.